The subject of this entry is one TCR beta chain. Its antigen is currently unknown. The PCR had 60 Vbeta and 13 Jbeta primers. Some clones are missing from TCRdb's copy, which holds only in-frame ones; the method was immunoSEQ multiplex PCR. Here the sample spans under 200,000 clones, approximately 79% being singletons. The data originate from a study of cytomegalovirus exposure and HLA in healthy donors. The study, taken as a whole, reports: Prior analysis indicated that the majority of TCR beta V segments exhibited productivity approximately 90% or approximately 30% of the time. In a later analysis, TCR beta V- and J-gene trimming was associated with a missense DCLRE1C variant.

This sequence originates from a man in his sixties in good health and CMV-seronegative. The source material was PBMCs.

As DNA, the CDR3 is TGTGCCAGCAGCCCCGGTGCGAGCGGGATATCGGGCTACAATGAGCAGTTCTTC. As protein: CASSPGASGISGYNEQFF. The chain combines TRBV7-7 with TRBJ2-1; 7 bases agree with TRBD2. CDR1 and CDR2 (germline): SSHAT, FNYEAQ (reference sequence). V shed 5 bases and J 3 bases; nucleotides not matched to a gene: 16. The CDR3 spans 18 residues.